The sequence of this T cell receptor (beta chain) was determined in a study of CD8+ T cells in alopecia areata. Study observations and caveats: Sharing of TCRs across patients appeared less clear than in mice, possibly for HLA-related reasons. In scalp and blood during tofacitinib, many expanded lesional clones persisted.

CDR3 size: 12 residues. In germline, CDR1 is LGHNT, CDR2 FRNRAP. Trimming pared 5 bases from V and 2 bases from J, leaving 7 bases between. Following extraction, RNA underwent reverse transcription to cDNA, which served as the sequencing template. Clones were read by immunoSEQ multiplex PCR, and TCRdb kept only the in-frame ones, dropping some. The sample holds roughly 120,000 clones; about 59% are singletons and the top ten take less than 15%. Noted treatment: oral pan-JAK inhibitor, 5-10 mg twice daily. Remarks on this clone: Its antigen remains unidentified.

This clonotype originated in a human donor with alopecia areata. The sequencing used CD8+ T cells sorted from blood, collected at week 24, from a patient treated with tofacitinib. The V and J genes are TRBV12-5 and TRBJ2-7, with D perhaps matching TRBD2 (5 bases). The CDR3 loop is CASGPGTYEQYF. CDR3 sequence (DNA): TGTGCTAGTGGTCCGGGGACCTACGAGCAGTACTTC.